The clone carrying this T cell receptor beta chain was seen a few times. Its matching antigen is unknown. The second PCR ran 7 to 11 cycles with a sample-barcoded 5' primer and J-beta primers. Carrying 12 random nucleotides, a template-switch adaptor labeled each individual cDNA molecule. Every sample gave at least 2.5 million paired-end reads containing CDR3. MiXCR, applied by TCRdb to the 5' RACE reads, yields one record per CDR3 protein. The sample yields about 1.4 million distinct CDR3 sequences, almost 60% seen once. The record originates from a study of blood T cells in healthy people across ages. General study findings and limits: Percentage of naive T cells showed a strong correlation with TCR beta diversity.

The germline V gene encodes CDR1 MNHEY and CDR2 SMNVEV (reference sequence). The CDR3 spans 16 residues. The V segment lost 7 bases and the J segment 2 bases; nucleotides outside the gene matches: 9. Total RNA extraction produced at least 5 micrograms (per sample) for the study. The sample taken for sequencing was blood. This TCR came from a man younger than 30 in good health. The chain carries TRBV27 and TRBJ2-3, with 10 nucleotides matching TRBD2. CDR3 sequence reads: CASNEAGGRDTDTQYF. The CDR3, as DNA: TGTGCCAGCAACGAAGCGGGGGGGCGAGACACAGATACGCAGTATTTT.